This T cell receptor beta chain came from a study of blood T cell repertoires in COVID-19. In the study overall: Acute-phase and convalescent COVID-19 samples originated in the United States, Italy and Spain.

Original processing methods: Researchers report that nucleated cell counts were estimated from reference gene primer amplification. Clones were read by immunoSEQ multiplex PCR, and TCRdb kept only the in-frame ones, dropping some. V and J calls plus clone size are reproduced from that table; the DNA served to infer D and trimming. The table has approximately 90,000 clones, about 86% seen once. Germline V gene data show CDR1 as MNHEY and CDR2 as SVGEGT. The V segment lost 0 bases and the J segment 6 bases; nucleotides outside the gene matches: 0. This CDR3 has 13 residues. What was sequenced was peripheral blood. The chain has TRBV6-2 or TRBV6-3 and TRBJ1-2; 8 bases line up with TRBD1. This receptor was identified in a man older than 75 with active or convalescent COVID-19. The CDR3 DNA follows: TGTGCCAGCAGTTACTCGACAGGGGATGGCTACACCTTC. The encoded protein is CASSYSTGDGYTF.